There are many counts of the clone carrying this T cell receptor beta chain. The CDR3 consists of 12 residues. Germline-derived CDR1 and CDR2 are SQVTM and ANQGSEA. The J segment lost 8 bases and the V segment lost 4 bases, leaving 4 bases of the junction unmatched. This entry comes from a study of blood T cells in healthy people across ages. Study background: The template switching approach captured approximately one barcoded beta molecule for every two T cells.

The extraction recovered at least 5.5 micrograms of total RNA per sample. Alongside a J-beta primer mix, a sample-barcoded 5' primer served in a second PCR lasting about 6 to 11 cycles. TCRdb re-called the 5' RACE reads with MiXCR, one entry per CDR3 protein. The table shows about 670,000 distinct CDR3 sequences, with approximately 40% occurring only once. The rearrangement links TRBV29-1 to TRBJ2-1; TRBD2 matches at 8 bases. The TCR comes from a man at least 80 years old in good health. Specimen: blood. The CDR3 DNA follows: TGCAGCGTTGTCGGGGGGGTGGATGAGCAGTTCTTC. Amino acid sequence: CSVVGGVDEQFF.